This TCR beta chain was found in a study of OX40 agonist ivuxolimab in advanced cancers. About the study: Dose-escalation cases comprised hepatocellular carcinoma, melanoma, renal cell or head and neck cancer. Study-wide results and limits: Within 6 weeks, CD4+ and CD8+ blood T cells expanded clonally at 0.1 to 3.0 mg/kg. Average numbers of expanded clones were greater in CD8+ T cells than in CD4+. The expanded peripheral T cells' antigen specificity was not determined.

This clone was seen a handful of times. Its specificity is unknown. CDR1 LNHDA and CDR2 SQIVND come from the germline V gene (reference sequence). V dropped 3 bases and J dropped 2; count of bases not matched to a gene: 7. This CDR3 spans 15 amino acids. Sequenced by immunoSEQ multiplex PCR; TCRdb stores in-frame clones only, minus some. Of around 19,000 clones listed, roughly 70% were seen once; the top ten hold roughly a quarter. Sample: CD4+ or CD8+ T cells sorted from blood, taken in a trial of the OX40 agonist ivuxolimab. This TCR derives from an adult with an advanced solid tumor such as melanoma, head and neck, liver or kidney cancer. This chain uses TRBV19 with TRBJ2-7; 7 nucleotides match TRBD2. The DNA of the CDR3 is TGTGCCAGTAGTATCACTTTCGGACTAGCCTACGAGCAGTACTTC. Protein sequence: CASSITFGLAYEQYF.